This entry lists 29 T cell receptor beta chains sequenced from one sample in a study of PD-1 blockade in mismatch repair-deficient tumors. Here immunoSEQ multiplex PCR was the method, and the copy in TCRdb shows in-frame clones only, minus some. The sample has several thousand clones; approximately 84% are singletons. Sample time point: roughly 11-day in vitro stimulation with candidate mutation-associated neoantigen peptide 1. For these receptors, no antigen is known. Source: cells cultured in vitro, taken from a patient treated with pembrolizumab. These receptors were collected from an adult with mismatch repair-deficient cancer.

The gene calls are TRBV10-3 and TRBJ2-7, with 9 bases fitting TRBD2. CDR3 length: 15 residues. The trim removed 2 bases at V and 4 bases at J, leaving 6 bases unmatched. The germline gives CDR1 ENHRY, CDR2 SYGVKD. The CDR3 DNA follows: TGTGCCATCAGTGAGCCAGCGGGAGGCCTTTACGAGCAGTACTTC. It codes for CAISEPAGGLYEQYF.

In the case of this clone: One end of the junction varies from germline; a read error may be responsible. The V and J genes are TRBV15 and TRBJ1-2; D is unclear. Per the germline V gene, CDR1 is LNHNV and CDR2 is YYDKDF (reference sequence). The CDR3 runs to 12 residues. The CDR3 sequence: CATSRDQRGYTF. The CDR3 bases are TGTGCCACCAGTAGAGACCAAAGAGGCTACACCTTC.

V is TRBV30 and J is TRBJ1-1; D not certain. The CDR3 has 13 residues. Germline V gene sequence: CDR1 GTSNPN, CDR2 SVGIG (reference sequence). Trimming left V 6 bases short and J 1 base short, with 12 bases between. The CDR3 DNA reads TGTGCCTGTATCCGGGTCTCGAACACTGAAGCTTTCTTT. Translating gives CACIRVSNTEAFF.

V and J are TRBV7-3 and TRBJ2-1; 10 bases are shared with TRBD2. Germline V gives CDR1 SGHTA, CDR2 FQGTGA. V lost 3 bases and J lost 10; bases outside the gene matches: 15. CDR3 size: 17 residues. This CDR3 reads CASSFGLAEASVGEQFF. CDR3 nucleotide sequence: TGTGCCAGCAGCTTTGGACTAGCGGAGGCAAGCGTAGGGGAGCAGTTCTTC.

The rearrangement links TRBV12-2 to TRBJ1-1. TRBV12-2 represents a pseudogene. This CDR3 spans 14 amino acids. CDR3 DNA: TGTGCAAGTCGCTTAGTCGGGGCGCACACTGAAGCTTTCTTT. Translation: CASRLVGAHTEAFF.

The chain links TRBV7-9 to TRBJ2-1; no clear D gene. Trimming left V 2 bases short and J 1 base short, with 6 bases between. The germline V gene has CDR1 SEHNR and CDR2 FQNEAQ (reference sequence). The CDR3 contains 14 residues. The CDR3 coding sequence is TGTGCCAGCAGCTTATCTGGTTCCTACAATGAGCAGTTCTTC. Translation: CASSLSGSYNEQFF. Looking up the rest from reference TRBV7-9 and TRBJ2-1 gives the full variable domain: DTGVSQNPRHKITKRGQNVTFRCDPISEHNRLYWYRQTLGQGPEFLTYFQNEAQLEKSRLLSDRFSAERPKGSFSTLEIQRTEQGDSAMYLCASSLSGSYNEQFFGPGTRLTVL.

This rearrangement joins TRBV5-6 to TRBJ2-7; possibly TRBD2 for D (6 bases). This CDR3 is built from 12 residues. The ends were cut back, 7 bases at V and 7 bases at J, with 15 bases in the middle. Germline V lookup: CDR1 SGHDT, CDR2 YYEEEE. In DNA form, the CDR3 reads TGTGCCAGCGGCGTGTTCGGGGGAGAGCAGTACTTC. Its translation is CASGVFGGEQYF.

This CDR3 reads CASNRGGSSYEQYF. Here the CDR3 DNA reads TGTGCCAGCAACCGAGGGGGTAGCTCCTACGAGCAGTACTTC. V and J are TRBV27 and TRBJ2-7; the D gene is possibly TRBD1 (6 bases). This CDR3 has 14 amino acids. Between the trimmed V and J ends, which lost 7 bases and 0 bases, there was a span of 13 bases. Germline loops: CDR1 MNHEY, CDR2 SMNVEV (reference sequence).

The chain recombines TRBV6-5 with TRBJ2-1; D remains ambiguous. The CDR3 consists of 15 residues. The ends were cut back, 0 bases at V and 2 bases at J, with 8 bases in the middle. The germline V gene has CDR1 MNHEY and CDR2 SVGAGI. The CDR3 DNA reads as TGTGCCAGCAGTTACTCTAGGGTAACCTACAATGAGCAGTTCTTC. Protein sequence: CASSYSRVTYNEQFF.

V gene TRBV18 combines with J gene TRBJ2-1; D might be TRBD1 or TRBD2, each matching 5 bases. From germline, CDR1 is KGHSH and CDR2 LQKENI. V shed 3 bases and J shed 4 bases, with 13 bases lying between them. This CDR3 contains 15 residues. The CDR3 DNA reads TGTGCCAGCTCACCGGCCGGGACGTCTTACAATGAGCAGTTCTTC. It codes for CASSPAGTSYNEQFF.

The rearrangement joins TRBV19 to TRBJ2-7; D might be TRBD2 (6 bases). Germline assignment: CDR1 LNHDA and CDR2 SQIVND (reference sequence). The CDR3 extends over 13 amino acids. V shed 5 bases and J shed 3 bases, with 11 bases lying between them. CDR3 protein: CASSGAGNYEQYF. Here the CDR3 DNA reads TGTGCCAGTAGTGGGGCGGGGAACTACGAGCAGTACTTC.

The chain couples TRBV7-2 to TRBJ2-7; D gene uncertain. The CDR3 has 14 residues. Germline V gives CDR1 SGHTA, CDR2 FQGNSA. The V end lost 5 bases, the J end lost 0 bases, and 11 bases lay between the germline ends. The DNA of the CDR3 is TGTGCCAGCAGCGAGGAGTCCTTCTCCTACGAGCAGTACTTC. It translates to CASSEESFSYEQYF.

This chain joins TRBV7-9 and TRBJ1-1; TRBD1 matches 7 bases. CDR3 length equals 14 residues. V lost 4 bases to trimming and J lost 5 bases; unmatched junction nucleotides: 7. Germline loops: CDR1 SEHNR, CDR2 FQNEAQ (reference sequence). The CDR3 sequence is CASSSRQGGTEAFF. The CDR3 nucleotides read TGTGCCAGCAGCTCCAGACAGGGAGGAACTGAAGCTTTCTTT. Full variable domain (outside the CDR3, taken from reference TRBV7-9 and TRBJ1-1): DTGVSQNPRHKITKRGQNVTFRCDPISEHNRLYWYRQTLGQGPEFLTYFQNEAQLEKSRLLSDRFSAERPKGSFSTLEIQRTEQGDSAMYLCASSSRQGGTEAFFGQGTRLTVV.

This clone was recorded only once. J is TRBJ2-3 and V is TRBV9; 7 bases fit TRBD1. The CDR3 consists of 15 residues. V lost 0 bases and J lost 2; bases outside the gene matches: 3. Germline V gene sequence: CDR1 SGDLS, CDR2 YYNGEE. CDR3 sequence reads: CASSVVGQNTDTQYF. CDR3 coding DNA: TGTGCCAGCAGCGTAGTGGGACAGAACACAGATACGCAGTATTTT.

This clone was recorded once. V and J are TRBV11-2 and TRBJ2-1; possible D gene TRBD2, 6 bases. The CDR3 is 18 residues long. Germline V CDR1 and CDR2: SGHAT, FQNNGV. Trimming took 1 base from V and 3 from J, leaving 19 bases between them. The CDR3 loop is CASSLGVSRRDFYNEQFF. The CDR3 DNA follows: TGTGCCAGCAGCTTAGGGGTCTCGAGGCGGGATTTCTACAATGAGCAGTTCTTC.

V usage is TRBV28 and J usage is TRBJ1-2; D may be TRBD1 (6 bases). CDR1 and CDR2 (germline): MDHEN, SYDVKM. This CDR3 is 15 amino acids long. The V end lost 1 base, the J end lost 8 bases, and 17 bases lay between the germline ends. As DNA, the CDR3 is TGTGCCAGCAGTTTATTCGTGACAGGCGTCGTGGGCTACACCTTC. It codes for CASSLFVTGVVGYTF.

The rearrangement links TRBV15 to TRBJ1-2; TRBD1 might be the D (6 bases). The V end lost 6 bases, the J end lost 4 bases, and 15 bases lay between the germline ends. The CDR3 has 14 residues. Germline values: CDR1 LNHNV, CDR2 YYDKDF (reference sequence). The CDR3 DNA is TGTGCCACCAGTTACCAGGGGCCGGGCTATGGCTACACCTTC. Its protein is CATSYQGPGYGYTF.

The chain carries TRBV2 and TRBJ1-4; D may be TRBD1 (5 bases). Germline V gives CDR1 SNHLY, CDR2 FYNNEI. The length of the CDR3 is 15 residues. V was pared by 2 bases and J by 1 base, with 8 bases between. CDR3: CASSEQGGTNEKLFF. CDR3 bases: TGTGCCAGCAGTGAACAGGGAGGAACTAATGAAAAACTGTTTTTT. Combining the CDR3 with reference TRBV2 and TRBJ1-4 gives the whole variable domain EPEVTQTPSHQVTQMGQEVILRCVPISNHLYFYWYRQILGQKVEFLVSFYNNEISEKSEIFDDQFSVERPDGSNFTLKIRSTKLEDSAMYFCASSEQGGTNEKLFFGSGTQLSVL.

Written as DNA, the CDR3 is TGTGCCAGCAGTTTAAAGAGGCGGACAGCGAGCGAGCAGTACTTC. Translation: CASSLKRRTASEQYF. This chain joins TRBV28 and TRBJ2-7; possibly TRBD1 for D (6 bases). Germline V CDR1 and CDR2: MDHEN, SYDVKM. Deletions cut 2 bases from V and 6 bases from J, with 17 bases between. This CDR3 spans 15 amino acids.

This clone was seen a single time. The CDR3: CASSKGPPTASSTQYF. The CDR3 nucleotides are TGTGCCAGCAGCAAAGGGCCCCCAACAGCTAGTTCGACCCAGTACTTC. The chain carries TRBV21-1 and TRBJ2-5. TRBV21-1 is annotated as a pseudogene. CDR3 length: 16 amino acids.

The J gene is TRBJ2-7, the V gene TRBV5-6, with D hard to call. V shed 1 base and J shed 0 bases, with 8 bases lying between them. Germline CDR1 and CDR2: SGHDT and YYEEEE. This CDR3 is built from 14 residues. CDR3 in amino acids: CASSLRAVSYEQYF. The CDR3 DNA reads TGTGCCAGCAGCTTGCGGGCGGTCTCCTACGAGCAGTACTTC.

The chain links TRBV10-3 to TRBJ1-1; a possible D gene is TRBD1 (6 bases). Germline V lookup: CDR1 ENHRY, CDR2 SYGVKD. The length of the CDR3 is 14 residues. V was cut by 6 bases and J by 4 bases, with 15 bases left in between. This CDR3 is CAIRGTQGTTEAFF. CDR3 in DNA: TGTGCCATCAGGGGGACGCAGGGGACCACTGAAGCTTTCTTT.

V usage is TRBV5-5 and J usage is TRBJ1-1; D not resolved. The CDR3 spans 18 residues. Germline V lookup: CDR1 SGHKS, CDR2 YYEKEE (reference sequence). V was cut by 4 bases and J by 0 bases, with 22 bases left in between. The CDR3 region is CASSLFLDPPRMNTEAFF. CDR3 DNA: TGTGCCAGCAGCCTATTCTTAGATCCGCCCCGAATGAACACTGAAGCTTTCTTT. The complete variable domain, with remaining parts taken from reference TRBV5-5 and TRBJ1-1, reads DAGVTQSPTHLIKTRGQQVTLRCSPISGHKSVSWYQQVLGQGPQFIFQYYEKEERGRGNFPDRFSARQFPNYSSELNVNALLLGDSALYLCASSLFLDPPRMNTEAFFGQGTRLTVV.

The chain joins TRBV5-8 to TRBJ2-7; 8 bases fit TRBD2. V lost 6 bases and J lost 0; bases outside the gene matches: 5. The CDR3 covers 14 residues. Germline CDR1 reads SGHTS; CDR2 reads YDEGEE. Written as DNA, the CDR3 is TGTGCCAGCAATGTCGGGAGGGACTCCTACGAGCAGTACTTC. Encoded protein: CASNVGRDSYEQYF.

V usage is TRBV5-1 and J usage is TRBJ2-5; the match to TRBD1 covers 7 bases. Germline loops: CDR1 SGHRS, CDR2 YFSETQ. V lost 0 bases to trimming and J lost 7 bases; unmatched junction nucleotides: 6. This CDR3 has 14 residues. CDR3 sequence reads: CASSLEQGLGTQYF. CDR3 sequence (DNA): TGCGCCAGCAGCTTGGAACAGGGGCTGGGGACCCAGTACTTC.

The CDR3 DNA is TGTGCCAGCACCCGGGACCCAAAAGAGACCCAGTACTTC. It is translated as CASTRDPKETQYF. V usage is TRBV6-6 and J usage is TRBJ2-5; D may match TRBD1 or TRBD2 (5 bases each). Germline V CDR1 and CDR2: MNHNY, SVGAGI (reference sequence). Trimming left V 7 bases short and J 3 bases short, with 12 bases between. This CDR3 is 13 amino acids long.

The CDR3 sequence is CASSPSGSGETQYF. The CDR3 nucleotides are TGTGCCAGCAGCCCGAGCGGGAGTGGAGAGACCCAGTACTTC. The rearrangement links TRBV11-2 to TRBJ2-5, with 8 bases identical to TRBD2. Losses at the gene ends were 5 bases for V and 4 bases for J; bases not matched to a gene: 6. The CDR3 has 14 amino acids. From germline, CDR1 is SGHAT and CDR2 FQNNGV.

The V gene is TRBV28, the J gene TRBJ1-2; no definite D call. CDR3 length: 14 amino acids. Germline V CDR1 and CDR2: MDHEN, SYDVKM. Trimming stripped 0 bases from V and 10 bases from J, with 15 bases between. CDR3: CASSLWGSEEDYTF. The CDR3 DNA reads TGTGCCAGCAGTTTATGGGGCTCAGAGGAGGACTACACCTTC.

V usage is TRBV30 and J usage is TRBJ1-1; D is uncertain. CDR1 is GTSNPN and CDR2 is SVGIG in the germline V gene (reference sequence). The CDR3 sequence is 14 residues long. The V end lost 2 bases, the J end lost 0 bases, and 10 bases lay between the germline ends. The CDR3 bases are TGTGCCTGGAGTTTCGAGGAGGTGAACACTGAAGCTTTCTTT. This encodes CAWSFEEVNTEAFF.